This TCR beta chain was sequenced for a study of spatial heterogeneity in lung cancer. Study as a whole: Within raw reads, each unique TCR and UMI combination appeared on average more than ten times.

Using its own MiXCR run on the 5' RACE reads, TCRdb lists one record per CDR3 protein. This sample has several thousand distinct CDR3 sequences; about 10% occur once, and the top ten carry about 10%. Regarding time point: sample taken at primary tumor resection. From tumor, nontumor lung or frozen PBMC, whole RNA was taken unsorted for sequencing. Study-wide results and limits: Mutation counts in tumors were tracked by counts of expanded intratumoral alpha and beta TCRs.

To note about this clonotype: The antigen is undetermined.

The CDR3 totals 16 residues. CDR1 is SGHVS, CDR2 FNYEAQ, per germline. V was shortened by 5 bases and J by 1 base, with 17 bases between the two germline ends. This clonotype was obtained from a female donor with early-stage non-small cell lung cancer. V usage is TRBV7-6 and J usage is TRBJ2-5, with a possible D match to TRBD2 (5 bases). This material consisted of lung tumor tissue, taken at surgery. CDR3 amino acids: CASSLRPGSTQETQYF. The CDR3 DNA follows: TGTGCCAGCAGCCTTCGACCGGGGAGTACCCAAGAGACCCAGTACTTC.